Each of the 10 T cell receptor beta chains below was sequenced from the same sample in a study of T cell responses to AZD1222 COVID-19 vaccine (TCRdb year 2021). The time point label corresponds to: baseline before first vaccination. The receptor library was made with the immunoSEQ multiplex PCR assay. Imported from immuneACCESS, the table was reduced by TCRdb to in-frame sequences with V and J called. These copies leave out some clones; in studies compared against another copy, an unresolved V gene accounts for under half, and the cause of the remainder is not known. In this sample the table shows fewer than 150,000 clones, 70% to 90% of which occur a single time. The top ten hold about 4.5% of the sample. The sequences come from peripheral blood, collected on day 0 of AZD1222 vaccination. Every receptor here comes from an adult in good health.

This clone was recorded only once. The rearrangement links TRBV5-1 to TRBJ2-7; 9 nucleotides align to TRBD2. V lost 4 bases to trimming and J lost 2 bases; unmatched junction nucleotides: 1. CDR3 length: 13 amino acids. Germline V gene sequence: CDR1 SGHRS, CDR2 YFSETQ. The CDR3 DNA reads TGCGCCAGCAGCGCGGGAGGGCCCTACGAGCAGTACTTC. This codes for CASSAGGPYEQYF. Complete variable domain (other parts from reference TRBV5-1 and TRBJ2-7): KAGVTQTPRYLIKTRGQQVTLSCSPISGHRSVSWYQQTPGQGLQFLFEYFSETQRNKGNFPGRFSGRQFSNSRSEMNVSTLELGDSALYLCASSAGGPYEQYFGPGTRLTVT.

The CDR3 loop is CASSSEGRTEAFF. In DNA form, the CDR3 reads TGTGCCAGCAGCTCCGAGGGGCGGACTGAAGCTTTCTTT. The chain has TRBV7-9 and TRBJ1-1; perhaps TRBD1 as D (5 bases). Deletions cut 4 bases from V and 5 bases from J, with 11 bases between. The germline CDR1 and CDR2 sequences are SEHNR and FQNEAQ (reference sequence). The CDR3 sequence is 13 residues long.

This sequence joins TRBV27 and TRBJ1-6, with 12 bases fitting TRBD1. Germline values: CDR1 MNHEY, CDR2 SMNVEV (reference sequence). The CDR3 has 16 amino acids. With V trimmed by 5 bases and J by 7 bases, 6 bases remained unmatched. DNA of the CDR3: TGTGCCAGCAGTAGGGGACAGGGGGCGAGGAATTCACCCCTCCACTTT. It encodes CASSRGQGARNSPLHF.

The chain carries TRBV6-5 and TRBJ1-3; the match to TRBD1 covers 7 bases. The CDR3 extends over 15 amino acids. From germline, CDR1 is MNHEY and CDR2 SVGAGI. V trimming: 0 bases; J trimming: 4 bases; junction bases outside the gene matches: 3. CDR3 DNA: TGTGCCAGCAGTTACTCGCACAGGGGAGGAAACACCATATATTTT. Its protein product is CASSYSHRGGNTIYF.

This chain links TRBV28 with TRBJ2-3; no clear D. The CDR3 is made up of 13 amino acids. The germline CDR1 and CDR2 sequences are MDHEN and SYDVKM. The V end was cut by 8 bases, the J end by 3 bases, with 12 bases between. The CDR3 loop reads CASYLQGTDTQYF. The CDR3 coding sequence is TGTGCCAGCTACCTTCAAGGGACAGATACGCAGTATTTT.

The chain couples TRBV19 to TRBJ1-5; possible D gene TRBD1, 5 bases. CDR1 is LNHDA and CDR2 is SQIVND in the germline V gene (reference sequence). Trimming removed 0 bases at V and 3 bases at J, with 9 bases between. The CDR3 length is 15 residues. The CDR3 here is CASSIDGTYNQPQHF. The CDR3 DNA reads TGTGCCAGTAGTATAGATGGGACCTACAATCAGCCCCAGCATTTT.

The chain combines TRBV7-3 with TRBJ2-1; 9 bases map to TRBD1. Looked up from germline, CDR1 is SGHTA and CDR2 is FQGTGA. Trimming removed 4 bases from V and 1 base from J; junction bases left unmatched: 8. CDR3 length: 17 residues. CDR3 sequence (DNA): TGTGCCAGCAGCTCGCCCGGACAGGGGTATTCCTACAATGAGCAGTTCTTC. Translating it yields CASSSPGQGYSYNEQFF.

The chain uses TRBV29-1 and TRBJ1-1; TRBD1 might be the D (5 bases). CDR3 size: 13 residues. Germline V gene sequence: CDR1 SQVTM, CDR2 ANQGSEA. V was cut by 4 bases and J by 2 bases, with 11 bases left in between. CDR3 DNA sequence: TGCAGCGTTGCCCGGGACCGCAACACTGAAGCTTTCTTT. This codes for CSVARDRNTEAFF.

In its sample, this clone was seen a few times. The chain has TRBV3-1 (or the pseudogene TRBV3-2) and TRBJ1-2, with 10 bases fitting TRBD1. CDR1 and CDR2 from the germline V gene are LGHDT and YNNKEL (reference sequence). The CDR3 is made up of 15 amino acids. V lost 4 bases to trimming and J lost 3 bases; unmatched junction nucleotides: 5. The CDR3 is CASSLRDRGYYGYTF. In DNA form, the CDR3 reads TGTGCCAGCAGCCTCCGGGACAGGGGATACTATGGCTACACCTTC.

This clone is a singleton in its sample. The genes are TRBV7-9 and TRBJ2-1; 10 bases fit TRBD1. The CDR3 is made up of 17 amino acids. Trimming cost V 4 bases and J 0 bases; bases outside gene matches: 6. Germline V gene lookup returns CDR1 SEHNR and CDR2 FQNEAQ (reference sequence). The CDR3 spells CASSSWTGGVSYNEQFF. The CDR3 coding sequence is TGTGCCAGCAGCTCCTGGACAGGGGGAGTCTCCTACAATGAGCAGTTCTTC. The full variable domain, completed using reference TRBV7-9 and TRBJ2-1, is DTGVSQNPRHKITKRGQNVTFRCDPISEHNRLYWYRQTLGQGPEFLTYFQNEAQLEKSRLLSDRFSAERPKGSFSTLEIQRTEQGDSAMYLCASSSWTGGVSYNEQFFGPGTRLTVL.